Presented here are 19 T cell receptor beta chains from one specimen sequenced in a study of beta chain features in type 1 diabetes. Of the isolated RNA, all was reverse transcribed, and so the sequenced material was expressed TCRB transcripts. The protocol was immunoSEQ multiplex PCR, while the TCRdb copy is restricted to in-frame clones and leaves out a portion. The table lists around 290,000 clones, around 7.8% of them singletons. The specimen sequenced was central memory CD4+ T cells from blood. The source of these receptors is a woman between 18 and 29 years old in good health.

This clone was seen more than once but under ten times. The genes are TRBV2 and TRBJ2-5; D tentatively reads TRBD1 or TRBD2 (6 bases each). Germline V lookup: CDR1 SNHLY, CDR2 FYNNEI. With 10 bases removed from V and 1 base from J, the gap between germline ends came to 16 bases. The CDR3 is 14 residues long. The CDR3 coding sequence is TGTGCCAACTCCAGATGGGGGGCCCAAGAGACCCAGTACTTC. It specifies CANSRWGAQETQYF.

In its sample, this clone was seen a few times. The chain carries TRBV5-1 and TRBJ2-1, with D tentatively TRBD2 (5 bases). The CDR3 has 17 residues. Germline V gives CDR1 SGHRS, CDR2 YFSETQ. V lost 2 bases and J 9 bases, leaving 24 bases between the germline ends. The DNA for the CDR3 is TGCGCCAGCAGCTTCGTCCTCGGGTTATTGAGGGTTGGTGAGCAGTTCTTC. It is translated as CASSFVLGLLRVGEQFF.

There are a few counts of this clone. The V gene is TRBV6-1, the J gene TRBJ2-7; TRBD1 might be the D (6 bases). There are 14 residues in the CDR3. V gave up 6 bases and J gave up 2 bases, with 14 bases separating them. Germline-derived CDR1 and CDR2 are MNHNS and SASEGT. The CDR3 bases are TGTGCCAGCAGGGACAGCAGTTTTGCCTACGAGCAGTACTTC. Amino acid sequence: CASRDSSFAYEQYF.

The chain joins TRBV7-9 to TRBJ2-1, with unresolved D. Trimming removed 3 bases at V and 6 bases at J, with 15 bases between. This CDR3 region has 15 residues. The germline V gene encodes CDR1 SEHNR and CDR2 FQNEAQ (reference sequence). The CDR3 loop reads CASSFTGVQPNEQFF. The CDR3 nucleotides are TGTGCCAGCAGCTTCACTGGGGTTCAACCCAATGAGCAGTTCTTC.

The chain links TRBV5-4 to TRBJ1-5; a possible D gene is TRBD1 (5 bases). V lost 4 bases and J lost 8, with 13 bases in between. From germline, CDR1 is SGHNT and CDR2 YYREEE (reference sequence). The length of the CDR3 is 13 residues. Here the CDR3 DNA reads TGTGCCAGCAGCCTCGGGGGAGACAAGCCCCAGCATTTT. It codes for CASSLGGDKPQHF.

This clone was seen a handful of times. Other DNA sequences in the sample encode the same CDR3. The gene calls are TRBV11-2 and TRBJ2-3; D uncertain. The V end was cut by 4 bases, the J end by 1 base, with 9 bases between. The germline V gene encodes CDR1 SGHAT and CDR2 FQNNGV. The CDR3 is made up of 14 amino acids. The CDR3 here is CASSSTRGTDTQYF. DNA of the CDR3: TGTGCCAGCAGCTCTACCCGGGGCACAGATACGCAGTATTTT.

This clone was seen a handful of times. The CDR3: CASTQFRQPQHF. CDR3 nucleotides: TGTGCCAGCACCCAGTTCAGGCAGCCCCAGCATTTT. The J gene is TRBJ1-5, the V gene TRBV28; D ambiguous. Germline CDR1 and CDR2: MDHEN and SYDVKM. The ends were cut back, 7 bases at V and 7 bases at J, with 11 bases in the middle. CDR3 length: 12 residues.

This clone was found many times. The chain joins TRBV14 to TRBJ1-2; D unresolved. Germline V CDR1 and CDR2: SGHDN, FVKESK. This CDR3 has 13 residues. V was clipped by 0 bases and J by 8 bases, with 10 bases between them. CDR3 DNA sequence: TGTGCCAGCAGCCAAGATCGTCGGCAAGGCTACACCTTC. It yields the protein CASSQDRRQGYTF.

This clone has only a few counts. The chain couples TRBV14 to TRBJ2-3; 12 bases line up with TRBD2. Germline V lookup: CDR1 SGHDN, CDR2 FVKESK. The CDR3 spans 18 residues. J gave up 5 bases and V 4 bases, and 13 bases lay outside the gene matches. This CDR3 reads CASSPPIRLAGVGDTQYF. Written as DNA, the CDR3 is TGTGCCAGCAGCCCGCCGATAAGACTAGCGGGAGTTGGAGATACGCAGTATTTT.

This chain connects TRBV15 to TRBJ2-7; the D is unclear. Germline V gene data show CDR1 as LNHNV and CDR2 as YYDKDF (reference sequence). The ends were cut back, 0 bases at V and 3 bases at J, with 6 bases in the middle. This CDR3 has 13 amino acids. The CDR3 DNA sequence: TGTGCCACCAGCAGAGATATAGTCTACGAGCAGTACTTC. Protein: CATSRDIVYEQYF.

The gene calls are TRBV4-3 and TRBJ1-4; 9 positions match TRBD1. The CDR3 contains 14 residues. The V gene's germline CDR1 is LGHNA and CDR2 YSLEER. The junction had 4 bases not matched to a gene; V was cut back by 2 bases and J by 9 bases. The CDR3 DNA reads TGCGCCAGCAGCCAAACAGGGGGCTGGCAAAAACTGTTTTTT. Amino acid sequence: CASSQTGGWQKLFF.

This clone was observed at least ten times. V and J are TRBV28 and TRBJ1-2; D is ambiguous. The length of the CDR3 is 13 residues. Per the germline V gene, CDR1 is MDHEN and CDR2 is SYDVKM. Trimming stripped 6 bases from V and 4 bases from J, with 12 bases between. The CDR3 nucleotides are TGTGCCAGCAGCCTTACCGCGACCTATGGCTACACCTTC. The encoded protein is CASSLTATYGYTF.

The genes are TRBV11-3 and TRBJ2-1; D remains ambiguous. Germline V gene lookup returns CDR1 SGHNT and CDR2 YENEEA. The CDR3 has 14 amino acids. The germline V and J ends were trimmed by 5 bases and 5 bases, with 13 bases remaining between them. In nucleotides, the CDR3 is TGTGCCAGCAGCCAACCGCCAGGCAACAATGAGCAGTTCTTC. Amino acid sequence: CASSQPPGNNEQFF.

The sample holds a few counts of this clone. The chain links TRBV6-6 to TRBJ1-2, with D tentatively TRBD1 (6 bases). The CDR3 has 13 residues. V lost 8 bases and J 5 bases, leaving 15 bases between the germline ends. Germline V gene sequence: CDR1 MNHNY, CDR2 SVGAGI (reference sequence). CDR3 DNA: TGTGCCAGCCGAATGGACAGCCGATATGGCTACACCTTC. It is translated as CASRMDSRYGYTF.

This clone was seen only a few times. The gene calls are TRBV9 and TRBJ1-1; D call uncertain. Germline CDR1 reads SGDLS; CDR2 reads YYNGEE. CDR3 length: 15 amino acids. Trimming took 0 bases from V and 1 from J, leaving 10 bases between them. The CDR3 DNA reads as TGTGCCAGCAGCGTAGACCCCCTGCAGAACACTGAAGCTTTCTTT. This codes for CASSVDPLQNTEAFF.

There are a few counts of this clone. The chain employs TRBV7-9 and TRBJ2-3; D gene unclear. The CDR3 totals 14 residues. The germline V and J ends were trimmed by 8 bases and 6 bases, with 18 bases remaining between them. The germline V gene has CDR1 SEHNR and CDR2 FQNEAQ (reference sequence). CDR3 sequence: CASGVASILDTQYF. CDR3 in DNA: TGTGCCAGCGGGGTAGCTTCGATCCTCGATACGCAGTATTTT.

This clone was seen only a few times. The chain carries TRBV14 and TRBJ1-2; TRBD1 agrees at 8 bases. Germline loops: CDR1 SGHDN, CDR2 FVKESK. Trimming removed 5 bases from V and 4 bases from J; junction bases left unmatched: 6. This CDR3 has 14 residues. In nucleotides, the CDR3 is TGTGCCAGCAGCACCGGACAGGGACCCTATGGCTACACCTTC. Translation gives CASSTGQGPYGYTF.

There are a few counts of this clone. The gene calls are TRBV7-9 and TRBJ1-5, with D perhaps matching TRBD1 (5 bases). The CDR3 totals 14 residues. The V gene lost 8 bases and the J gene lost 1 base, with 12 bases spanning the gap. CDR1 and CDR2 from the germline V gene are SEHNR and FQNEAQ (reference sequence). CDR3 sequence: CASSTELSNQPQHF. DNA for the CDR3: TGTGCCAGCTCGACAGAGTTAAGCAATCAGCCCCAGCATTTT.

The rearrangement joins TRBV11-2 to TRBJ1-2, with D hard to call. The germline V gene has CDR1 SGHAT and CDR2 FQNNGV. The CDR3 contains 12 residues. V dropped 4 bases and J dropped 5 bases, with 8 bases sitting between them. CDR3 DNA sequence: TGTGCCAGCAGCTACGGGCCGTATGGCTACACCTTC. It translates to CASSYGPYGYTF.